Sequencing of this T cell receptor (beta chain) was carried out in a study of human T cells and chemical hapten exposure. Study results and caveats: As the donors had alopecia, their immune response may differ from healthy people's. PT1 expanded TCR counts and patch test score were linked, and their correlation was positive.

Indicated time point: patch test 2, 6 weeks after DPC sensitization. Treatment given: therapeutic diphenylcyclopropenone sensitization with weekly scalp DPC. Only a few counts were recorded for this clonotype. Its antigen is unidentified. The ends were cut back, 1 base at V and 13 bases at J, with 10 bases in the middle. Germline CDR1 and CDR2: MDHEN and SYDVKM. This CDR3 has 11 residues. TCRdb fed the RACE reads into MiXCR, producing one record per CDR3 protein. The sample has some 90,000 distinct CDR3 sequences; approximately 10% are singletons. The rearrangement links TRBV28 to TRBJ1-2, with D unresolved. The clonotype was recovered from a middle-aged woman with alopecia areata. Some clones in this sample may be carry-over from other donors' samples. Specimen: whole blood, collected in connection with sensitization to the hapten diphenylcyclopropenone (DPC). Here the CDR3 reads CASSLSAEFTF. In nucleotides, the CDR3 is TGTGCCAGCAGTTTATCGGCGGAATTCACCTTC.